One and the same sample provided the 5 T cell receptor beta chains below, sequenced in a study of blood T cell repertoires in COVID-19. Measured with immunoSEQ multiplex PCR; TCRdb has only the in-frame clones, and not every one. The sample includes some 80,000 clones, 81% of them seen just once. The sequencing input was peripheral blood. These receptors all come from a man at least 80 years old with acute or convalescent COVID-19.

The chain links TRBV4-1 to TRBJ1-2; D ambiguous. CDR3 length: 16 amino acids. Germline V gives CDR1 MGHRA, CDR2 YSYEKL. V was trimmed by 0 bases and J by 8 bases, leaving 19 bases between them. The CDR3 nucleotides are TGCGCCAGCAGCCAAGACCGGGCAGGAGGTCCCGGCGGCTACACCTTC. Amino acids: CASSQDRAGGPGGYTF.

The V gene is TRBV6-4, the J gene TRBJ2-7; TRBD2 might be the D (5 bases). The germline gives CDR1 MRHNA, CDR2 SNTAGT. Between the trimmed V and J ends, which lost 4 bases and 2 bases, there was a span of 24 bases. There are 18 residues in the CDR3. CDR3 sequence: CASSGPVGKDFVPYEQYF. The CDR3 region has the DNA TGTGCCAGCAGTGGACCAGTCGGGAAGGACTTTGTCCCCTACGAGCAGTACTTC.

V is TRBV13 and J is TRBJ2-7; 8 positions match TRBD2. This CDR3 is built from 15 residues. The germline V gene has CDR1 PRHDT and CDR2 FYEKMQ (reference sequence). Trimming at V came to 5 bases and at J to 2 bases, leaving 8 bases not matched to a gene. In nucleotides, the CDR3 is TGTGCCAGCAGCCCCGGGACTAGGCAAACCTACGAGCAGTACTTC. It yields the protein CASSPGTRQTYEQYF.

The V call is TRBV2, the J call TRBJ2-3; tentatively, D is TRBD1 (5 bases). CDR1 and CDR2 from the germline V gene are SNHLY and FYNNEI. The CDR3 covers 13 residues. Trimming shortened V by 6 bases and J by 4 bases, and 11 bases separated the two germline ends. The DNA for the CDR3 is TGTGCCAGCAGACCGACAGCCCCAGATACGCAGTATTTT. It codes for CASRPTAPDTQYF.

This clone was seen just once. This sequence joins TRBV5-1 and TRBJ2-1; 8 bases map to TRBD2. The CDR3 consists of 16 residues. The V gene's germline CDR1 is SGHRS and CDR2 YFSETQ. Trimming took 4 bases from V and 0 from J; bases not matched to a gene: 6. This CDR3 is CASSPLAGSSYNEQFF. The CDR3 nucleotides read TGCGCCAGCAGCCCCCTAGCGGGTAGCTCCTACAATGAGCAGTTCTTC.